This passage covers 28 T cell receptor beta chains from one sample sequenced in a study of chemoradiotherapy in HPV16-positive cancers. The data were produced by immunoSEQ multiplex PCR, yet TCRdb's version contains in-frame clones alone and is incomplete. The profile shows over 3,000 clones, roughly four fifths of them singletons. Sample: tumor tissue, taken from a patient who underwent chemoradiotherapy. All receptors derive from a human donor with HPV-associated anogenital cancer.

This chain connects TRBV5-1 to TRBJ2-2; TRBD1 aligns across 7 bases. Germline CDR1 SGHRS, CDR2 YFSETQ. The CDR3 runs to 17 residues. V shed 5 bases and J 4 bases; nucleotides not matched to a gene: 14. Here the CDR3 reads CASSSLTGEMFTGELFF. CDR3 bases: TGCGCCAGCAGTTCCTTAACAGGGGAGATGTTCACCGGGGAGCTGTTTTTT.

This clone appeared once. This chain's CDR3 is CASSQVRGETQYF. The DNA for the CDR3 is TGCGCCAGCAGCCAAGTCCGCGGAGAGACCCAGTACTTC. The rearrangement joins TRBV4-1 to TRBJ2-5; the D is unclear. Germline CDR1 reads MGHRA; CDR2 reads YSYEKL. CDR3 length: 13 amino acids. V gave up 1 base and J gave up 4 bases, with 7 bases separating them.

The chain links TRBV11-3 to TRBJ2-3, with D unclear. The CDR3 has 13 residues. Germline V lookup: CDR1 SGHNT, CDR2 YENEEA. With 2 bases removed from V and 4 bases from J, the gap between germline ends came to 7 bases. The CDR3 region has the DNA TGTGCCAGCAGCTTAAGTCGAGCAGATACGCAGTATTTT. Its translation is CASSLSRADTQYF.

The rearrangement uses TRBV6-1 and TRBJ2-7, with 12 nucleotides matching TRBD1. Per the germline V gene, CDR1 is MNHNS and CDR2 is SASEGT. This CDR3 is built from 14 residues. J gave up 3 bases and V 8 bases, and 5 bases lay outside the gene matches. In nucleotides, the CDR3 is TGTGCCAGCGGAGGGACAGGGGGCGACTACGAGCAGTACTTC. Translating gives CASGGTGGDYEQYF.

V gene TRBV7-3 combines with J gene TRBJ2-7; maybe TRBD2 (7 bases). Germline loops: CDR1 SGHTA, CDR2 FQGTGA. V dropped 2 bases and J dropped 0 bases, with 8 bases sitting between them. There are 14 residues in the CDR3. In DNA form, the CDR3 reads TGTGCCAGCAGCTTAGGGGGGGCCTCCTACGAGCAGTACTTC. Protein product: CASSLGGASYEQYF.

DNA of the CDR3: TGTGCCAGCAGTGCCCAAGGCTCTGGGGCCAACGTCCTGACTTTC. Translating it yields CASSAQGSGANVLTF. The V and J genes are TRBV9 and TRBJ2-6; D ambiguous. The length of the CDR3 is 15 residues. Germline V CDR1 and CDR2: SGDLS, YYNGEE. V lost 5 bases, J lost 0 bases, and 9 bases lay in between.

CDR3 bases: TGCGCCAGCAGCCAAGAAGGCGGGGCCGTGAACACTGAAGCTTTCTTT. It translates to CASSQEGGAVNTEAFF. V gene TRBV4-1 combines with J gene TRBJ1-1, with D possibly matching TRBD1 (5 bases). There are 16 residues in the CDR3. Per the germline V gene, CDR1 is MGHRA and CDR2 is YSYEKL. With 0 bases removed from V and 0 bases from J, the gap between germline ends came to 11 bases.

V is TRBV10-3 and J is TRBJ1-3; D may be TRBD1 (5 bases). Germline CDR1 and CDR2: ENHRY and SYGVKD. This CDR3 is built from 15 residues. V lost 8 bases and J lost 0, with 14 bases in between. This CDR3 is CAISRDPSSGNTIYF. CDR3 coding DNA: TGTGCCATCTCCCGGGACCCTAGCTCTGGAAACACCATATATTTT.

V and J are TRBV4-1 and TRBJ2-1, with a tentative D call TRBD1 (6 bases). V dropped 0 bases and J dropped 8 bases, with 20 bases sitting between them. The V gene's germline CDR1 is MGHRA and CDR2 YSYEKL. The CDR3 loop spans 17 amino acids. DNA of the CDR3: TGCGCCAGCAGCCAAGAGGGGGCGAGAACCCTACTCGATGAGCAGTTCTTC. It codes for CASSQEGARTLLDEQFF.

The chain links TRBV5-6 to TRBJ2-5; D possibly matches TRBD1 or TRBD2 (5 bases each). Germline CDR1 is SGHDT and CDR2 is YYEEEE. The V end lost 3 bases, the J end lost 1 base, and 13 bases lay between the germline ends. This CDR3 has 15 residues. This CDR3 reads CASSWGWTGQETQYF. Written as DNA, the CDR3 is TGTGCCAGCAGCTGGGGGTGGACGGGCCAAGAGACCCAGTACTTC.

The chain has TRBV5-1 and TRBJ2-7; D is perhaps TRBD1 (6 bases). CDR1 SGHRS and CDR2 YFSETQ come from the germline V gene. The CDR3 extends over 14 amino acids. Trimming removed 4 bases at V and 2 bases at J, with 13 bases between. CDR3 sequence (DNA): TGCGCCAGCAGCCCCCGGGACACCGCCTACGAGCAGTACTTC. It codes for CASSPRDTAYEQYF.

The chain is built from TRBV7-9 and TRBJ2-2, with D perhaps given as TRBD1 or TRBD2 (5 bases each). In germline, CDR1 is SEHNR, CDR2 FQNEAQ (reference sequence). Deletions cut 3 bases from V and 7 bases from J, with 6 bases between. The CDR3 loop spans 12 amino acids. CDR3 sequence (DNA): TGTGCCAGCAGCTTTGGGGGCGGGGAGCTGTTTTTT. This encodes CASSFGGGELFF.

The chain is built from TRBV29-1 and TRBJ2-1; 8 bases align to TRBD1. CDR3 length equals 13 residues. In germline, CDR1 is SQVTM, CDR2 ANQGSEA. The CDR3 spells CSAAQGEYNEQFF. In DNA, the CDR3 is TGCAGTGCGGCACAGGGGGAATACAATGAGCAGTTCTTC.

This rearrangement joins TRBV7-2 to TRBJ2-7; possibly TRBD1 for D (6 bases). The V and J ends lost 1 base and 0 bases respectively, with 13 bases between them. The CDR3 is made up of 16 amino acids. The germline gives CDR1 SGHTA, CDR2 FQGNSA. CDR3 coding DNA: TGTGCCAGCAGCTTAGGTTCAGGGGTCTCCTCCTACGAGCAGTACTTC. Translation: CASSLGSGVSSYEQYF. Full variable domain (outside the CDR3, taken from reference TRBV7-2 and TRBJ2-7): GAGVSQSPSNKVTEKGKDVELRCDPISGHTALYWYRQSLGQGLEFLIYFQGNSAPDKSGLPSDRFSAERTGGSVSTLTIQRTQQEDSAVYLCASSLGSGVSSYEQYFGPGTRLTVT.

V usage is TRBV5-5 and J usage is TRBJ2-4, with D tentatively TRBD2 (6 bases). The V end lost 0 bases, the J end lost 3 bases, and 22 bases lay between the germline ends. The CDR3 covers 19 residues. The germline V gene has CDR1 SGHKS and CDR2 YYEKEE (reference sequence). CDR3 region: CASSLAGREARMDKNIQYF. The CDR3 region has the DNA TGTGCCAGCAGCTTGGCCGGCAGGGAGGCCCGGATGGACAAAAACATTCAGTACTTC.

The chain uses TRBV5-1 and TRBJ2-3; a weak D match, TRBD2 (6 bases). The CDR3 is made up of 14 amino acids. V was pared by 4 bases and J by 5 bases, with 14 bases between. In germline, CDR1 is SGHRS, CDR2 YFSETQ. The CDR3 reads CASSPVVAVDTQYF. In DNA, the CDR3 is TGCGCCAGCAGCCCGGTAGTAGCGGTAGATACGCAGTATTTT. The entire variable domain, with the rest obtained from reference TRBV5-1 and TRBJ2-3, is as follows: KAGVTQTPRYLIKTRGQQVTLSCSPISGHRSVSWYQQTPGQGLQFLFEYFSETQRNKGNFPGRFSGRQFSNSRSEMNVSTLELGDSALYLCASSPVVAVDTQYFGPGTRLTVL.

The CDR3 reads CASSLGNSQETQYF. Here the CDR3 DNA reads TGCGCCAGCAGCTTGGGCAACAGCCAAGAGACCCAGTACTTC. The chain has TRBV5-1 and TRBJ2-5; no clear D gene. Between the trimmed V and J ends, which lost 0 bases and 1 base, there was a span of 7 bases. This CDR3 comprises 14 residues. The V gene's germline CDR1 is SGHRS and CDR2 YFSETQ.

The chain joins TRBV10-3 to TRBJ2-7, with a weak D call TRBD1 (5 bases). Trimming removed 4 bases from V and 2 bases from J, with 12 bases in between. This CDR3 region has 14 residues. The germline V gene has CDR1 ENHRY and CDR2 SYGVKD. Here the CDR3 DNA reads TGTGCCATCAGTGCCACGGACAATGCCTACGAGCAGTACTTC. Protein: CAISATDNAYEQYF.

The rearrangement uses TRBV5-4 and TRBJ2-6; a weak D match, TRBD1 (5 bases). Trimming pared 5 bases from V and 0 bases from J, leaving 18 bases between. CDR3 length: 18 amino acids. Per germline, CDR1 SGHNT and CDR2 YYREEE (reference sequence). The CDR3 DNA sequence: TGTGCCAGCAGGACAGAAGGGTCGTCCAGCTCTGGGGCCAACGTCCTGACTTTC. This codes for CASRTEGSSSSGANVLTF.

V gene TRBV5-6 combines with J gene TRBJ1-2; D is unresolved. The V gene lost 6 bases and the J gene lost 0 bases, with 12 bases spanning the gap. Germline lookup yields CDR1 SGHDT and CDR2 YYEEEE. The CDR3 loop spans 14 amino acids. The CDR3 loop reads CASNFASTNYGYTF. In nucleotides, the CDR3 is TGTGCCAGCAACTTTGCGTCCACTAACTATGGCTACACCTTC.

CDR3 nucleotides: TGTGCCAGCAGCTTAGTCGGGGTAGGGGGAGCTTTCTTT. This gives the protein CASSLVGVGGAFF. This rearrangement joins TRBV7-9 to TRBJ1-1; TRBD1 might be the D (6 bases). The CDR3 has 13 residues. Germline V lookup: CDR1 SEHNR, CDR2 FQNEAQ (reference sequence). Trimming pared 1 base from V and 10 bases from J, leaving 13 bases between.

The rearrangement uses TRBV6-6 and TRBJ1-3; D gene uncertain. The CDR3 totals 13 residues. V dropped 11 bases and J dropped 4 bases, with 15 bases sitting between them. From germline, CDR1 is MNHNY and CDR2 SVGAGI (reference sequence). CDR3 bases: TGTGCCGCTACGCCTGCCCCCGGAAACACCATATATTTT. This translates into CAATPAPGNTIYF.

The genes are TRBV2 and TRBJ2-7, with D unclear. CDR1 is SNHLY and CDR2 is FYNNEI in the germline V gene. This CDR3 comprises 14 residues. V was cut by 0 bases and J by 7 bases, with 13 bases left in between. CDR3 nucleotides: TGTGCCAGCAGTGAAGCGCGAAGACAATCTGAGCAGTACTTC. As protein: CASSEARRQSEQYF.

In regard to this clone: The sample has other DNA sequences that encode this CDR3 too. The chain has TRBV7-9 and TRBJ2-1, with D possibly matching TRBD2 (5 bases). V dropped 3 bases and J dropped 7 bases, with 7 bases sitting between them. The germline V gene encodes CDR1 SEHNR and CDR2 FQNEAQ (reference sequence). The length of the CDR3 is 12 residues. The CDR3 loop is CASSFSGNEQFF. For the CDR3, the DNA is TGTGCCAGCAGCTTCAGCGGTAATGAGCAGTTCTTC. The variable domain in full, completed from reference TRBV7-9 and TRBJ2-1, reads DTGVSQNPRHKITKRGQNVTFRCDPISEHNRLYWYRQTLGQGPEFLTYFQNEAQLEKSRLLSDRFSAERPKGSFSTLEIQRTEQGDSAMYLCASSFSGNEQFFGPGTRLTVL.

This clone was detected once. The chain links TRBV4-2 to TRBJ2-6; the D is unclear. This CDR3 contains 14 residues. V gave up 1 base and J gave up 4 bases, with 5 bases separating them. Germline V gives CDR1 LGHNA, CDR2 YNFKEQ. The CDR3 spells CASSQGRGANVLTF. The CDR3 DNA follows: TGTGCCAGCAGCCAAGGACGGGGGGCCAACGTCCTGACTTTC.

The CDR3 spells CASSSTSGAGSGTQYF. DNA for the CDR3: TGTGCCAGCAGCTCGACGTCGGGTGCAGGGTCGGGGACCCAGTACTTC. This chain links TRBV7-2 with TRBJ2-5, with a weak D call TRBD1 (5 bases). V dropped 4 bases and J dropped 7 bases, with 22 bases sitting between them. CDR1 is SGHTA and CDR2 is FQGNSA in the germline V gene. This CDR3 has 16 residues.

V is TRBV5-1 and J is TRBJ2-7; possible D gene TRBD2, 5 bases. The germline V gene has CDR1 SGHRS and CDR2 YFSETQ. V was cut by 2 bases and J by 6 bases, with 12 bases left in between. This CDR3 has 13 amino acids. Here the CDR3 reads CASSFGVSPEQYF. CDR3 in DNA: TGCGCCAGCAGCTTCGGGGTTTCACCCGAGCAGTACTTC.

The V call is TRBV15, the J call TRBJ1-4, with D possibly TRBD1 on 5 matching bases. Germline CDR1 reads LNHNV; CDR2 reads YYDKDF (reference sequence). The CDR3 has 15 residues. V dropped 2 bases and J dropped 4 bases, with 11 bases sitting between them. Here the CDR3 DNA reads TGTGCCACCAGCAGAACGACAGCTATTAATGAAAAACTGTTTTTT. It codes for CATSRTTAINEKLFF.